Below, 19 T cell receptor beta chains from the same sample are listed, as sequenced in a study of OX40 agonist ivuxolimab in advanced cancers. The method was immunoSEQ multiplex PCR; TCRdb's version includes in-frame clones alone and lacks a portion of them. In the table there are 65,000 to 80,000 clones, 75% to 85% of which are singletons. Sequenced material: CD4+ or CD8+ T cells sorted from blood, taken in a trial of the OX40 agonist ivuxolimab. The source of these receptors is an adult with an advanced solid tumor such as melanoma, head and neck, liver or kidney cancer.

The chain joins TRBV6-4 to TRBJ1-2, with D perhaps matching TRBD1 (6 bases). The CDR3 covers 14 residues. CDR1 and CDR2 (germline): MRHNA, SNTAGT. Trimming pared 7 bases from V and 2 bases from J, leaving 14 bases between. The CDR3 sequence: CASIKDRLNYGYTF. In nucleotides, the CDR3 is TGTGCCAGCATTAAGGACAGATTAAACTATGGCTACACCTTC.

The CDR3 DNA follows: TGTGCCAGCAGCTTAGGGCGGGGGCTCTACGAGCAGTACTTC. It yields the protein CASSLGRGLYEQYF. V is TRBV7-9 and J is TRBJ2-7, with a tentative D call TRBD2 (7 bases). Trimming removed 1 base at V and 3 bases at J, with 10 bases between. CDR1 is SEHNR, CDR2 FQNEAQ, per germline (reference sequence). The CDR3 extends over 14 amino acids.

The chain combines TRBV18 with TRBJ2-1, with 9 bases that match TRBD2. The CDR3 has 15 amino acids. V lost 3 bases, J lost 9 bases, and 9 bases stayed unmatched. CDR1 is KGHSH, CDR2 LQKENI, per germline. The CDR3: CASSPGTSPVGEQFF. Here the CDR3 DNA reads TGTGCCAGCTCACCCGGGACTAGCCCAGTAGGTGAGCAGTTCTTC.

This clone was recorded a few times. The rearrangement uses TRBV7-8 and TRBJ1-5, with D maybe TRBD1 (5 bases). The V gene lost 5 bases and the J gene lost 0 bases, with 14 bases spanning the gap. The CDR3 loop spans 16 amino acids. The germline CDR1 and CDR2 sequences are SGHVS and FQNEAQ. The CDR3 loop reads CASSTRGSGSNQPQHF. CDR3 DNA sequence: TGTGCCAGCAGCACTCGGGGGTCAGGTAGCAATCAGCCCCAGCATTTT.

The CDR3 nucleotides are TGTGCCAGCAGAGGAACCAGGGGGTCCGGCACTGAAGCTTTCTTT. It codes for CASRGTRGSGTEAFF. V gene TRBV14 combines with J gene TRBJ1-1; the match to TRBD1 covers 7 bases. The CDR3 runs 15 residues. CDR1 and CDR2 from the germline V gene are SGHDN and FVKESK. V trimming: 6 bases; J trimming: 4 bases; junction bases outside the gene matches: 11.

This clone was seen a few times. The rearrangement uses TRBV7-2 and TRBJ2-7; D ambiguous. This CDR3 spans 14 amino acids. CDR1 is SGHTA, CDR2 FQGNSA, per germline. V was cut by 1 base and J by 3 bases, with 10 bases left in between. The CDR3 is CASSLVGRSYEQYF. The CDR3 nucleotides are TGTGCCAGCAGCTTAGTAGGTCGGAGCTACGAGCAGTACTTC.

The V and J genes are TRBV11-3 and TRBJ2-7; D assignment may be TRBD1 or TRBD2 (5 bases each). V lost 1 base and J lost 2, with 9 bases in between. The V gene's germline CDR1 is SGHNT and CDR2 YENEEA. The CDR3 contains 14 residues. The chain's CDR3 is CASSLGDGPYEQYF. The CDR3 nucleotides are TGTGCCAGCAGCTTAGGGGACGGCCCCTACGAGCAGTACTTC.

The chain has TRBV5-1 and TRBJ2-3; D not resolved. Germline V gene data show CDR1 as SGHRS and CDR2 as YFSETQ. V lost 0 bases to trimming and J lost 2 bases, with 16 bases between them. CDR3 size: 17 residues. CDR3 nucleotide sequence: TGCGCCAGCAGCTTGGTCCAGTTCATAGGCACCACAGATACGCAGTATTTT. Translation gives CASSLVQFIGTTDTQYF.

This chain connects TRBV9 to TRBJ2-5, with 11 nucleotides matching TRBD1. J was trimmed by 5 bases and V by 4 bases; bases with no gene match: 7. From germline, CDR1 is SGDLS and CDR2 YYNGEE. The CDR3 has 15 residues. Here the CDR3 DNA reads TGTGCCAGCAGCTCGCGGACAGGGGGCCGGGAGACCCAGTACTTC. It specifies CASSSRTGGRETQYF.

The CDR3 is CASSITGATGELFF. In DNA form, the CDR3 reads TGCGCCAGCAGCATAACAGGGGCCACCGGGGAGCTGTTTTTT. The genes are TRBV5-1 and TRBJ2-2, with TRBD1 matching over 7 bases. The V segment lost 4 bases and the J segment 4 bases; nucleotides outside the gene matches: 4. Germline assignment: CDR1 SGHRS and CDR2 YFSETQ. The length of the CDR3 is 14 residues.

The chain has TRBV2 and TRBJ2-7; a possible D gene is TRBD1 (7 bases). The V end was cut by 6 bases, the J end by 4 bases, with 16 bases between. This CDR3 is built from 14 residues. Germline V CDR1 and CDR2: SNHLY, FYNNEI. CDR3 in DNA: TGTGCCAGCAGGGGAGGTGACAGGGCTTACGAGCAGTACTTC. Protein product: CASRGGDRAYEQYF.

V usage is TRBV7-2 and J usage is TRBJ2-7; D is undetermined. From germline, CDR1 is SGHTA and CDR2 FQGNSA. The CDR3 consists of 11 residues. Deletions cut 5 bases from V and 6 bases from J, with 8 bases between. This CDR3 reads CASSLYGEQYF. CDR3 bases: TGTGCCAGCAGCCTCTACGGCGAGCAGTACTTC.

The rearrangement joins TRBV13 to TRBJ2-2, with 8 bases aligning to TRBD1. The germline V gene has CDR1 PRHDT and CDR2 FYEKMQ (reference sequence). Trimming took 0 bases from V and 3 from J; bases not matched to a gene: 0. The CDR3 contains 15 residues. The CDR3 DNA follows: TGTGCCAGCAGCTTAGGGGACAGGGACACCGGGGAGCTGTTTTTT. This encodes CASSLGDRDTGELFF.

The V gene is TRBV7-2, the J gene TRBJ1-2, with 8 bases lining up with TRBD1. V trimming: 5 bases; J trimming: 4 bases; junction bases outside the gene matches: 9. CDR1 and CDR2 (germline): SGHTA, FQGNSA. CDR3 length equals 15 residues. DNA of the CDR3: TGTGCCAGCAGCCCATGGCAGGGGGCCGCCTATGGCTACACCTTC. It specifies CASSPWQGAAYGYTF.

The chain carries TRBV5-1 and TRBJ2-5, with TRBD2 matching 12 bases. Germline CDR1 SGHRS, CDR2 YFSETQ. The CDR3 is 16 residues long. V lost 2 bases, J lost 5 bases, and 7 bases stayed unmatched. The CDR3, as DNA: TGCGCCAGCAGCTTCGCTAGCGGGAGGGCCGTGGAGACCCAGTACTTC. This gives the protein CASSFASGRAVETQYF.

V usage is TRBV7-8 and J usage is TRBJ2-5; 11 bases align to TRBD2. V dropped 4 bases and J dropped 6; count of bases not matched to a gene: 7. Per the germline V gene, CDR1 is SGHVS and CDR2 is FQNEAQ. The CDR3 totals 15 residues. The CDR3: CASSYLAGGAKTQYF. DNA for the CDR3: TGTGCCAGCAGCTACCTAGCGGGGGGAGCGAAGACCCAGTACTTC.

A few counts support this clone. The J gene is TRBJ1-1, the V gene TRBV28; tentative D call: TRBD1 (5 bases). Trimming removed 6 bases from V and 2 bases from J, with 13 bases in between. Germline lookup yields CDR1 MDHEN and CDR2 SYDVKM. The CDR3 loop spans 14 amino acids. CDR3 in DNA: TGTGCCAGCAGAAGGTTCGACAGAAACACTGAAGCTTTCTTT. It specifies CASRRFDRNTEAFF.

The chain combines TRBV27 with TRBJ1-2; unclear D gene. This CDR3 is 15 amino acids long. Germline V gene lookup returns CDR1 MNHEY and CDR2 SMNVEV (reference sequence). Trimming removed 0 bases at V and 5 bases at J, with 13 bases between. The CDR3 DNA is TGTGCCAGCAGTTTATCCCCCGGACCTCTTTATGGCTACACCTTC. Encoded protein: CASSLSPGPLYGYTF.

The gene calls are TRBV7-2 and TRBJ2-2; D is perhaps TRBD1 (6 bases). Germline assignment: CDR1 SGHTA and CDR2 FQGNSA. The V gene lost 5 bases and the J gene lost 3 bases, with 13 bases spanning the gap. The CDR3 has 15 amino acids. DNA for the CDR3: TGTGCCAGCAGCCCCCTGGGACAAGACACCGGGGAGCTGTTTTTT. This sequence encodes CASSPLGQDTGELFF.